The sequence of this TCR beta chain was determined in a study of T cell repertoires in cytomegalovirus infection. Study as a whole: Selection of CMV epitopes for the study included recently identified HLA-C-restricted and well-studied HLA-B-restricted ones. A matching HLA type, together with CMV infection, was signaled by public TCR beta signatures.

With respect to this clonotype: Its antigen is unknown.

The CDR3 runs 14 residues. Germline CDR1 and CDR2: SEHNR and FQNEAQ (reference sequence). V lost 5 bases and J lost 5, with 15 bases in between. General observations from the study: Within the response measured ex vivo, HLA-C-restricted CMV-specific TCR beta clonotypes were dominant. Pooled public TCR beta family frequency picked out CMV carriers with the relevant HLA.

TCRdb re-called the reads with MiXCR, one entry per CDR3 protein. The sample records a few hundred thousand distinct CDR3 sequences, roughly 43% being singletons. This chain joins TRBV7-9 and TRBJ2-5; the D is unclear. Material: cultured PBMCs, obtained from culture after CMV antigen stimulation. The source is a human donor in good health (CMV status not recorded). Some clones in this sample may be carry-over from other donors' samples. The CDR3 nucleotides read TGTGCCAGCAGCCAAGTGGGTGGTGGGGAGACCCAGTACTTC. Protein product: CASSQVGGGETQYF.